This T cell receptor beta chain was retrieved from a study of a mutant IDH1 vaccine in newly diagnosed glioma. Study summary: Of the patients given treatment, about 62% were male and around 38% were female, and a mean age of around 44 years was recorded. Most patients had radiochemotherapy with temozolomide before enrollment; others had one alone.

Sample time point: baseline, week 1 (first vaccination visit). Stated treatment: pre-vaccination baseline after standard-of-care therapy. Study conclusions and caveats: Patients showed vaccine-induced immune responses at a rate of about 93%.

The germline V gene encodes CDR1 SGHRS and CDR2 YFSETQ. The CDR3 consists of 15 residues. Measured with immunoSEQ multiplex PCR; TCRdb has only the in-frame clones, and not every one. The table has roughly 99,000 clones, about 90% seen once. On this clone itself: No antigen is known for it.

The sequences come from PBMCs, collected from a glioma patient treated with radiotherapy, temozolomide or both. The sequence was collected from a woman between 45 and 65 years old with glioma. The genes are TRBV5-1 and TRBJ2-5; 9 nucleotides match TRBD1. The J call may not be correct, given that the DNA end is closer to TRBJ2-7. The CDR3 nucleotides read TGCGCCAGCAGCTTGGAGGGACAGGGTGGCTACGAGCAGTACTTC. This sequence encodes CASSLEGQGGYEQYF.